This T cell receptor beta chain was obtained from a study of cytomegalovirus exposure and HLA in healthy donors. Primers for the PCR totalled 60 Vbeta and 13 Jbeta. Only in-frame clones appear in the TCRdb table, and some are missing; sequencing was by immunoSEQ multiplex PCR. The data show 150,000 to 200,000 clones, 81% seen once. Only one count was recorded for this clone. Per the germline V gene, CDR1 is SGHRS and CDR2 is YFSETQ. The CDR3 has 14 residues. V was clipped by 7 bases and J by 11 bases; unmatched bases: 17. Source material: PBMCs. The receptor comes from a man aged 50 to 59 in good health and CMV-seronegative. The chain uses TRBV5-1 and TRBJ1-1; the match to TRBD1 covers 7 bases. The CDR3 protein is CASGNTGADLAAFF. CDR3 bases: TGCGCCAGCGGAAATACAGGGGCCGACCTCGCGGCTTTCTTT.